This T cell receptor beta chain was profiled in a study of cytomegalovirus exposure and HLA in healthy donors. Study at large: Roughly 85 million unique TCRs from HLA-typed donors made up an early data release. Study findings and constraints: TCR beta V- and J-gene trimming was later associated with a missense DCLRE1C variant. For presence/absence analyses, sequencing depth was assumed to be roughly uniform across donors.

The primer mix had 60 Vbeta and 13 Jbeta primers. TCRdb's copy holds only in-frame clones and misses some; the assay was immunoSEQ multiplex PCR. Of 150,000 to 180,000 clones listed, about three quarters were seen once; the top ten hold over 1.1%. To note about this clone: Its matching antigen is unknown.

The sample taken for sequencing was PBMCs. This TCR was recovered from a man between 18 and 29 years old in good health and CMV-seronegative.

For the CDR3, the DNA is TGTGCCAGCAGCTTTGTCGGTATGAACACTGAAGCTTTCTTT. It encodes CASSFVGMNTEAFF. The chain recombines TRBV5-5 with TRBJ1-1, with D hard to call. The V end lost 2 bases, the J end lost 0 bases, and 8 bases lay between the germline ends. The germline V gene has CDR1 SGHKS and CDR2 YYEKEE (reference sequence). The CDR3 spans 14 residues. The complete variable domain, with remaining parts taken from reference TRBV5-5 and TRBJ1-1, reads DAGVTQSPTHLIKTRGQQVTLRCSPISGHKSVSWYQQVLGQGPQFIFQYYEKEERGRGNFPDRFSARQFPNYSSELNVNALLLGDSALYLCASSFVGMNTEAFFGQGTRLTVV.